One and the same sample provided the 28 T cell receptor beta chains below, sequenced in a study of tissue T cells after allogeneic stem cell transplantation. Time point of the sample: mouse harvest day 7 after allogeneic transplant. The graft held 10^6 splenic CD5+ T cells and 10^7 T-cell-depleted bone marrow cells. Generated by immunoSEQ multiplex PCR, the TCRdb table keeps only in-frame clones and is missing some. The sample shows thousands of clones, about three fifths of them seen only once. Sequencing input: liver tissue. Receptor source: a female BALB/c mouse given C57BL/6 T cells with graft-versus-host disease after an allogeneic hematopoietic cell transplant.

Notes on this clone: Gene and germline names: mouse. The read falls 1 residue short of the CDR3 end, and the missing part is taken from the germline J gene. The J gene is TRBJ1-2, the V gene TRBV19; unclear D gene. The germline gives CDR1 FNHDT, CDR2 SITEND (reference sequence). The V and J ends lost 4 bases and 0 bases respectively, with 7 bases between them. The CDR3 runs 13 residues. CDR3 bases read: TGTGCCAGCAGTCCCGAAGCAAACTCCGACTACACC. Protein sequence: CASSPEANSDYT. The entire CDR3 reads CASSPEANSDYTF.

Comments on this clone: The gene symbols are mouse symbols. Read data end 1 residue before the CDR3 end; the end is taken from the germline J gene. The rearrangement joins TRBV4 to TRBJ2-7; 11 bases agree with TRBD2. This CDR3 region has 14 residues. Germline CDR1 and CDR2: LGHDT and YNNKQL (reference sequence). With 5 bases clipped from V and 7 bases from J, the junction kept 7 bases outside the gene matches. CDR3 bases read: TGTGCCAGCAGCCACTGGGGGGGCGCGGGGGAACAGTAC. It specifies CASSHWGGAGEQY. The entire CDR3 protein is CASSHWGGAGEQYF.

Worth noting for this clone: Each gene name is a mouse one. CDR3 protein: CASSLQGAETLYF. The part of the CDR3 DNA that was read is TGTGCCAGCAGTCTCCAGGGTGCAGAAACGCTGTAT. The chain combines TRBV26 with TRBJ2-3; D gene uncertain. The CDR3 end falls 1 residue outside the read, so it is completed with the germline J gene. Germline CDR1 and CDR2: KGHPV and FQNQEV (reference sequence). The CDR3 is 13 residues long. V dropped 3 bases and J dropped 1 base, with 5 bases sitting between them.

There are a few counts of this clone. Gene and germline names: mouse. The CDR3 sequence: CASSRDWGDTGQLYF. The CDR3 DNA, read in part, is TGTGCCAGCTCTCGGGACTGGGGGGACACCGGGCAGCTCTAC. The rearrangement uses TRBV12-1 and TRBJ2-2; TRBD2 aligns across 12 bases. With the read ending 1 residue before the CDR3 end, the germline J gene is used to fill in that end. CDR1 and CDR2 (germline): SGHSN, HYEKVE. J was trimmed by 3 bases and V by 2 bases; bases with no gene match: 0. The CDR3 runs to 15 residues. Based on the CDR3 plus reference TRBV12-1 and TRBJ2-2, the full variable domain is DSGVVQSPRHIIKEKGGRSVLTCIPISGHSNVVWYQQTLGKELKFLIQHYEKVERDKGFLPSRFSVQQFDDYHSEMNMSALELEDSAMYFCASSRDWGDTGQLYFGEGSKLTVL.

As regards this clone: Gene names refer to mouse genes. The read terminates 1 residue before the CDR3 end, so the remaining end is supplied by the germline J gene. The chain carries TRBV5 and TRBJ2-1; 7 bases fit TRBD1. The CDR3 extends over 15 amino acids. Germline trimming cut 4 bases from V and 0 bases from J; bases unmatched to any gene: 3. Germline CDR1 LGHNA, CDR2 YNLKQL (reference sequence). The CDR3 loop reads CASSRGQINYAEQFF. Incomplete CDR3 DNA: TGTGCCAGCAGCCGGGGACAGATTAACTATGCTGAGCAGTTC.

This clone has just a few counts. Gene names and germline match the mouse. The read gets to within 1 residue of the CDR3 end, and the germline J gene fills in the rest. The chain is built from TRBV23 and TRBJ2-5; no DNA check was done on the table's D call, TRBD1. The CDR3 is made up of 13 amino acids. Per the germline V gene, CDR1 is KGHTA and CDR2 is FQNQQP. Partial CDR3 DNA: TGCTCCAGCAGTCAGCAGGACCAAGACACCCAGTAC. This codes for CSSSQQDQDTQY. The CDR3, in full, reads CSSSQQDQDTQYF. The whole variable domain, filled in from reference TRBV23 and TRBJ2-5, reads DAAVTQKPRYLIKMKGQEAEMKCIPEKGHTAVFWYQQKQSKELKFLIYFQNQQPLDQIDMVKERFSAVCPSSSLCSLGIRTCEAEDSALYLCSSSQQDQDTQYFGPGTRLLVL.

Concerning this clone: Here the gene names and germline are mouse. The read finishes 1 residue shy of the CDR3 end, and the germline J gene is used to complete it. The chain recombines TRBV16 with TRBJ2-1; TRBD1 or TRBD2 may be the D gene (6 bases each). Between the trimmed V and J ends, which lost 1 base and 7 bases, there was a span of 11 bases. The CDR3 runs to 14 residues. Looked up from germline, CDR1 is SGHSA and CDR2 is FRNQAP. CDR3 DNA, as far as it was read: TGTGCAAGCAGCTTAGTGGGGGCAGGGGCTGAGCAGTTC. It codes for CASSLVGAGAEQF. The whole CDR3 sequence reads CASSLVGAGAEQFF.

In regard to this clone: The gene names given are mouse names. The read gets to within 1 residue of the CDR3 end, and the germline J gene fills in the rest. This sequence joins TRBV3 and TRBJ2-4; D is unclear. There are 14 residues in the CDR3. Between the trimmed V and J ends, which lost 4 bases and 1 base, there was a span of 9 bases. The germline V gene has CDR1 SNHLY and CDR2 FYNGKV (reference sequence). Partial CDR3 DNA: TGTGCCAGCAGCTCCCGGGGAGGTCAAAACACCTTGTAC. It specifies CASSSRGGQNTLY. The full CDR3 protein reads CASSSRGGQNTLYF.

With regard to this clone: Here the gene names and germline are mouse. Read sequence stops 1 residue before the CDR3 end, and the germline J gene provides the missing end. This rearrangement joins TRBV19 to TRBJ2-4; D uncertain. There are 13 residues in the CDR3. V lost 2 bases, J lost 1 base, and 5 bases lay in between. Per the germline V gene, CDR1 is FNHDT and CDR2 is SITEND (reference sequence). CDR3 bases read: TGTGCCAGCAGTATTGGGCGTCAAAACACCTTGTAC. Amino acid sequence: CASSIGRQNTLY. The complete CDR3 reads CASSIGRQNTLYF.

To note about this clone: Gene names refer to mouse genes. CDR3 DNA, as far as it was read: TGCACCTGCAGTGCAGACAGGGGGCGCGTTGCAGAAACGCTGTAT. Encoded protein: CTCSADRGRVAETLY. The complete CDR3 protein is CTCSADRGRVAETLYF. The V call is TRBV1, the J call TRBJ2-3; 8 bases are a match to TRBD1. Read sequence stops 1 residue before the CDR3 end, and the germline J gene provides the missing end. V trimming: 0 bases; J trimming: 2 bases; junction bases outside the gene matches: 4. CDR3 length: 16 amino acids. Germline V gene data show CDR1 as NSQYPW and CDR2 as LRSPGD (reference sequence).

To note about this clone: Gene names are the mouse ones. The sequenced fragment ends 1 residue before the CDR3 boundary, so the rest is inferred from the germline J gene. The chain carries TRBV4 and TRBJ2-4; D may be TRBD1 or TRBD2 (6 bases each). Germline V gene lookup returns CDR1 LGHDT and CDR2 YNNKQL (reference sequence). V lost 4 bases, J lost 2 bases, and 7 bases lay in between. The CDR3 covers 13 residues. The CDR3 loop reads CASSWGLQNTLYF. The sequenced CDR3 bases are TGTGCCAGCAGCTGGGGGCTTCAAAACACCTTGTAC.

This clone appeared a few times. Genes and germline come from the mouse. Read sequence stops 1 residue before the CDR3 end, and the germline J gene provides the missing end. The chain carries TRBV26 and TRBJ1-3, with 8 bases identical to TRBD1. The V and J ends lost 3 bases and 4 bases, in that order; junction bases with no gene match: 2. Germline V gene sequence: CDR1 KGHPV, CDR2 FQNQEV (reference sequence). The CDR3 is 14 amino acids. Incomplete CDR3 DNA: TGTGCCAGCAGTCTACAGGGGGTCGGAAATACGCTCTAT. Residues: CASSLQGVGNTLY. The whole CDR3 sequence is CASSLQGVGNTLYF.

This clone has only a few counts. Germline and genes here are mouse. The read halts 1 residue ahead of the CDR3 end, with the missing end drawn from the germline J gene. The rearrangement links TRBV13-1 to TRBJ2-5; 8 bases match TRBD1. V was clipped by 2 bases and J by 5 bases; unmatched bases: 1. Germline V CDR1 and CDR2: NSHNY, SYGAGN. There are 13 residues in the CDR3. The CDR3 DNA, read in part, is TGTGCCAGCAGTGACGACAGGGGAGACACCCAGTAC. Translated: CASSDDRGDTQY. The entire CDR3 is CASSDDRGDTQYF.

A remark on this clone: These gene names are mouse names. The read terminates 1 residue before the CDR3 end, so the remaining end is supplied by the germline J gene. The chain carries TRBV13-1 and TRBJ2-1; 12 positions agree with TRBD2. Trimming removed 5 bases from V and 0 bases from J; junction bases left unmatched: 0. CDR3 length: 15 residues. Germline lookup yields CDR1 NSHNY and CDR2 SYGAGN. This CDR3 reads CASRDWGGNYAEQFF. The sequenced part of the CDR3 DNA is TGTGCCAGCAGGGACTGGGGGGGTAACTATGCTGAGCAGTTC.

This clone was seen a few times. Gene names are the mouse ones. The observed sequence ends 1 residue before the CDR3 terminus, with the missing tail filled in from the germline J gene. The chain is built from TRBV26 and TRBJ2-7; TRBD2 agrees at 9 bases. Germline lookup yields CDR1 KGHPV and CDR2 FQNQEV (reference sequence). The CDR3 totals 14 residues. V was clipped by 8 bases and J by 0 bases; unmatched bases: 5. The CDR3 bases that were read are TGTGCCAGCTTTGACTGGGGGAGCTCCTATGAACAGTAC. It specifies CASFDWGSSYEQY. The whole CDR3 protein is CASFDWGSSYEQYF.

Comment on this clone: The genes and germline here are from mouse. The CDR3 extends 1 residue past the end of the read, so its final part is completed from the germline J gene. The V call is TRBV26, the J call TRBJ2-5, with D unclear. The CDR3 consists of 12 residues. Per the germline V gene, CDR1 is KGHPV and CDR2 is FQNQEV (reference sequence). V was cut by 2 bases and J by 1 base, with 1 base left in between. The chain's CDR3 is CASSLDQDTQYF. The DNA read from the CDR3 is TGTGCCAGCAGTCTGGACCAAGACACCCAGTAC. Combining the CDR3 with reference TRBV26 and TRBJ2-5 gives the whole variable domain NSKVIQTPRYLVKGQGQKAKMRCIPEKGHPVVFWYQQNKNNEFKFLINFQNQEVLQQIDMTEKRFSAECPSNSPCSLEIQSSEAGDSALYLCASSLDQDTQYFGPGTRLLVL.

This clone is large (0.1 to 1%) in the sample. Here the gene names and germline are mouse. The read ends 1 residue early relative to the CDR3; the germline J gene fills the gap. The chain is built from TRBV12-2 and TRBJ2-7; TRBD1 is a possible D gene (5 bases). Trimming pared 2 bases from V and 0 bases from J, leaving 7 bases between. CDR1 SGHLS and CDR2 HYDKME come from the germline V gene. This CDR3 is built from 13 residues. Here the CDR3 reads CASSPGSSYEQYF. The part of the CDR3 DNA that was read is TGTGCCAGCTCTCCAGGGAGCTCCTATGAACAGTAC.

Of note for this clone: Gene names and germline match the mouse. The read falls 1 residue short of the CDR3 end, and the missing part is taken from the germline J gene. V is TRBV15 and J is TRBJ2-7; 9 bases are shared with TRBD2. The junction had 1 base not matched to a gene; V was cut back by 3 bases and J by 7 bases. The CDR3 totals 12 residues. Germline CDR1 reads SGHND; CDR2 reads FRSKSL. The chain's CDR3 is CASSFGLGEQYF. The DNA read from the CDR3 is TGTGCCAGCAGTTTCGGACTGGGGGAACAGTAC.

Of note for this clone: Any gene name here is a mouse gene name. The read falls 1 residue short of the CDR3 end, and the missing part is taken from the germline J gene. The chain couples TRBV12-1 to TRBJ2-5, with D unclear. Trimming removed 2 bases from V and 0 bases from J, with 8 bases in between. Germline-derived CDR1 and CDR2 are SGHSN and HYEKVE. The CDR3 contains 14 residues. This CDR3 is CASSPHINQDTQYF. The CDR3 DNA, read in part, is TGTGCCAGCTCTCCCCACATTAACCAAGACACCCAGTAC.

This clone occurred a few times. Mouse germline and gene names are used. The read is 1 residue too short to cover the CDR3 end, so that end is filled in from the germline J gene. This rearrangement joins TRBV13-3 to TRBJ1-5; 10 positions match TRBD1. Looked up from germline, CDR1 is NNHDY and CDR2 is SYVADS. The CDR3 is 13 amino acids. With V trimmed by 7 bases and J by 5 bases, 3 bases remained unmatched. The sequenced part of the CDR3 DNA is TGTGCCAGCCGGGACAGGGGACACCAGGCTCCGCTT. This encodes CASRDRGHQAPL. The whole CDR3 sequence is CASRDRGHQAPLF.

A remark on this clone: Germline and genes here are mouse. The DNA ends 1 residue before the CDR3 does, and the rest of the CDR3 is filled in from the germline J gene. The rearrangement joins TRBV2 to TRBJ2-1, with 12 nucleotides matching TRBD2. With 4 bases clipped from V and 4 bases from J, the junction kept 2 bases outside the gene matches. The CDR3 is made up of 15 amino acids. Germline V gives CDR1 LGHNA, CDR2 YSYQKL. The covered CDR3 bases are TGTGCCAGCAGCCTCGGACTGGGGGGGTATGCTGAGCAGTTC. Encoded protein: CASSLGLGGYAEQF. The full CDR3 reads CASSLGLGGYAEQFF.

As regards this clone: Here the gene names and germline are mouse. From the germline J gene comes the end of the CDR3, since the read stops 1 residue before it. The rearrangement joins TRBV26 to TRBJ1-3; D possibly corresponds to TRBD1 (5 bases). Germline CDR1 reads KGHPV; CDR2 reads FQNQEV (reference sequence). There are 13 residues in the CDR3. V was trimmed by 6 bases and J by 2 bases, leaving 8 bases between them. The covered CDR3 bases are TGTGCCAGCAGCCTGACAGCTGGAAATACGCTCTAT. Its protein product is CASSLTAGNTLY. In full, the CDR3 reads CASSLTAGNTLYF. Supplemented by reference TRBV26 and TRBJ1-3, the full variable domain reads NSKVIQTPRYLVKGQGQKAKMRCIPEKGHPVVFWYQQNKNNEFKFLINFQNQEVLQQIDMTEKRFSAECPSNSPCSLEIQSSEAGDSALYLCASSLTAGNTLYFGEGSRLIVV.

Only a few counts were recorded for this clone. Germline and genes: mouse. The read falls 1 residue short of the CDR3 end, and the missing part is taken from the germline J gene. V is TRBV3 and J is TRBJ2-1, with 10 positions matching TRBD1. This CDR3 has 15 residues. The trim removed 3 bases at V and 1 base at J, leaving 0 bases unmatched. Germline V gene data show CDR1 as SNHLY and CDR2 as FYNGKV (reference sequence). The sequenced CDR3 bases are TGTGCCAGCAGCTTGGGACAGGGGAACTATGCTGAGCAGTTC. Its protein product is CASSLGQGNYAEQF. The whole CDR3 protein is CASSLGQGNYAEQFF.

This clone was observed a single time. Gene names denote mouse genes. The CDR3 is cut off 1 residue early in the read; its end comes from the germline J gene. V and J are TRBV20 and TRBJ1-3, with D maybe TRBD1 (6 bases). V lost 6 bases, J lost 0 bases, and 15 bases lay in between. From germline, CDR1 is GFQATS and CDR2 STVNSAI. The CDR3 consists of 15 residues. The CDR3 sequence is CGARGGGISGNTLYF. Partial CDR3 DNA: TGTGGTGCCAGAGGGGGGGGCATTTCTGGAAATACGCTCTAT.

This clone was observed a handful of times. The genes and germline here are from mouse. The missing CDR3 end, 1 residue past where the read stops, is filled in from the germline J gene. V and J are TRBV15 and TRBJ1-3; D possibly corresponds to TRBD1 (6 bases). The CDR3 spans 14 residues. Germline V gene data show CDR1 as SGHND and CDR2 as FRSKSL. Trimming took 3 bases from V and 3 from J, leaving 9 bases between them. CDR3 DNA (partial): TGTGCCAGCAGTTTTTCAGGGGATGGAAATACGCTCTAT. Translation: CASSFSGDGNTLY. In full, the CDR3 is CASSFSGDGNTLYF.

On this clone itself: All gene names here are mouse names. The read comes to an end 1 residue before the CDR3 does, leaving the germline J gene to fill in the end. The chain employs TRBV26 and TRBJ2-5; 10 bases are a match to TRBD2. The V gene end was trimmed by 4 bases and the J gene end by 0 bases; junction bases not matched to a gene: 4. The CDR3 has 16 residues. Germline-derived CDR1 and CDR2 are KGHPV and FQNQEV (reference sequence). The DNA read from the CDR3 is TGTGCCAGCAGTCCCGGGACTGGGGCTAACCAAGACACCCAGTAC. It translates to CASSPGTGANQDTQY. The full CDR3 is CASSPGTGANQDTQYF.

The table lists this clone with a few counts. Gene names and germline refer to mouse. Other nucleotide sequences from this sample produce the same CDR3. The covered CDR3 bases are TGTGCCAGCAGCTTAGTTGGGGGGGCGCGTGAACAGTAC. Amino acids: CASSLVGGAREQY. The whole CDR3 is CASSLVGGAREQYF. The chain links TRBV3 to TRBJ2-7, with 9 positions matching TRBD2. The missing CDR3 end, 1 residue past where the read stops, is filled in from the germline J gene. Trimming removed 1 base from V and 6 bases from J; junction bases left unmatched: 4. The CDR3 length is 14 residues. Germline CDR1 and CDR2: SNHLY and FYNGKV (reference sequence).

In the case of this clone: The listed genes are named as in mouse. The CDR3 extends 1 residue past the end of the read, so its final part is completed from the germline J gene. The chain recombines TRBV26 with TRBJ2-5, with 11 bases lining up with TRBD1. Trimming cost V 4 bases and J 6 bases; bases outside gene matches: 0. This CDR3 region has 13 residues. Germline V gene lookup returns CDR1 KGHPV and CDR2 FQNQEV (reference sequence). The CDR3 reads CASSRDRGDTQYF. The sequenced part of the CDR3 DNA is TGTGCCAGCAGTCGGGACAGGGGGGACACCCAGTAC.